Sequencing of this TCR beta chain was carried out in a study of PD-1 blockade in classical Hodgkin lymphoma. The time point was: cycle 4 day 1 (C4D1), after less than 7 weeks of nivolumab. Brentuximab vedotin exposure varied among the patients, all of whom had relapsed after autologous stem cell transplantation. Purification of CD4+ T cells from thawed PBMCs was achieved by magnetic negative selection. General study results and limits: Baseline diversity in complete responders resembled that of newly diagnosed patients.

To note about this clone: Its antigen is undetermined.

Here immunoSEQ multiplex PCR was the method, and the copy in TCRdb shows in-frame clones only, minus some. This sample has some 17,000 clones, with approximately 70% found just once. The CDR3 totals 14 residues. J gave up 5 bases and V 2 bases, and 5 bases lay outside the gene matches. Germline V gene lookup returns CDR1 SNHLY and CDR2 FYNNEI. The V and J genes are TRBV2 and TRBJ2-7; 8 bases line up with TRBD1. This TCR derives from a human donor with classical Hodgkin lymphoma. Material: CD4+ T cells from blood, obtained before the fourth cycle of nivolumab. The CDR3 is CASSELQGGHEQYF. In DNA, the CDR3 is TGTGCCAGCAGTGAATTACAGGGGGGCCACGAGCAGTACTTC.